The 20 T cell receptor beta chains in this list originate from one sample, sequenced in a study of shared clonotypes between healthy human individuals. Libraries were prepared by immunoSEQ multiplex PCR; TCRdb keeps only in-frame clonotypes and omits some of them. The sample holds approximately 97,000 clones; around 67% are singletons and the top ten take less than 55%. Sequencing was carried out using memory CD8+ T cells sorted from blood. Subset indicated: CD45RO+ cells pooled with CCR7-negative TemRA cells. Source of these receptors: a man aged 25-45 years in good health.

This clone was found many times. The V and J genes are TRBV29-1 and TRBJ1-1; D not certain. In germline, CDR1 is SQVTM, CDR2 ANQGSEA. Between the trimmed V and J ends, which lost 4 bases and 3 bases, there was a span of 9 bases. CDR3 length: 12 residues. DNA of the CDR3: TGCAGCGTTGGTCCCGGGGACACTGAAGCTTTCTTT. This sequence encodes CSVGPGDTEAFF.

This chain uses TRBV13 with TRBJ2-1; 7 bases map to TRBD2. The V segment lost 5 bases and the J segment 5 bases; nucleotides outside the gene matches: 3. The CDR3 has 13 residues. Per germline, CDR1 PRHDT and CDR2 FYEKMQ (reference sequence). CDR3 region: CASSRGGNNEQFF. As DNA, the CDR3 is TGTGCCAGCAGCCGCGGGGGAAACAATGAGCAGTTCTTC.

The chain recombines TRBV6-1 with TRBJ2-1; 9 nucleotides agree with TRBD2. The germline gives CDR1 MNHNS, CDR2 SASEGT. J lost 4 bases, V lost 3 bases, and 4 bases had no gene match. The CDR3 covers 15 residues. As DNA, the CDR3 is TGTGCCAGCAGTGAGGGGACTAGCCGTTACAATGAGCAGTTCTTC. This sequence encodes CASSEGTSRYNEQFF.

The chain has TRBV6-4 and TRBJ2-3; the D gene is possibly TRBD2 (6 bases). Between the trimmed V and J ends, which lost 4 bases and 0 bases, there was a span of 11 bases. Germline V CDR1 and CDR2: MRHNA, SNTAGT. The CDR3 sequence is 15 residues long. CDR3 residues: CASSGGSGSTDTQYF. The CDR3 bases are TGTGCCAGCAGTGGGGGAAGCGGGAGCACAGATACGCAGTATTTT.

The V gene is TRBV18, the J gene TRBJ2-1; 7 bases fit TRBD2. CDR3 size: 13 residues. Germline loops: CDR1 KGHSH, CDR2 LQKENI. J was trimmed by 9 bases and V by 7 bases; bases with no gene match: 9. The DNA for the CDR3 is TGTGCCAGCTGGGCGGGAGTTCTTGCTGAGCAGTTCTTC. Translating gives CASWAGVLAEQFF.

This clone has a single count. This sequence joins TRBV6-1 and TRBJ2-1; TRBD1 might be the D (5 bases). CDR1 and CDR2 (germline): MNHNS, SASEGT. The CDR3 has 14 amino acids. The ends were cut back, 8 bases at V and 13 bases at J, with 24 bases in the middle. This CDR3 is CASVAWGVPEEQFF. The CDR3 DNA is TGTGCCAGCGTAGCATGGGGCGTACCTGAAGAACAGTTCTTC.

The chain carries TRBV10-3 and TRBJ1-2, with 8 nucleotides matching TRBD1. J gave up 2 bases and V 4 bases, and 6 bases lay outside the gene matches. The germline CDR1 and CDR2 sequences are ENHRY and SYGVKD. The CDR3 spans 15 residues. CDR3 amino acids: CAISGRQGPNYGYTF. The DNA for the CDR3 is TGTGCCATCAGTGGGCGACAGGGGCCCAACTATGGCTACACCTTC.

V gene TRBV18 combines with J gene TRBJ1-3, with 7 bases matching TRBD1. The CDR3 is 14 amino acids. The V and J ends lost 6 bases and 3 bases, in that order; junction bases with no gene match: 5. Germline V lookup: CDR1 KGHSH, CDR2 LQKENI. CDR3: CASSQQGSGNTIYF. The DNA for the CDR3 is TGTGCCAGCTCCCAACAGGGGAGTGGAAACACCATATATTTT.

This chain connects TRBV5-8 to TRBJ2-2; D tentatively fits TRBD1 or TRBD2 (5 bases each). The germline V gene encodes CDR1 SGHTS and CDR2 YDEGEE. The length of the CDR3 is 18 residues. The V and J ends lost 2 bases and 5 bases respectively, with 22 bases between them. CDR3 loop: CASSFRRDAVFRTGELFF. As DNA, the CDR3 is TGTGCCAGCAGCTTCCGACGGGACGCAGTTTTTCGTACCGGGGAGCTGTTTTTT.

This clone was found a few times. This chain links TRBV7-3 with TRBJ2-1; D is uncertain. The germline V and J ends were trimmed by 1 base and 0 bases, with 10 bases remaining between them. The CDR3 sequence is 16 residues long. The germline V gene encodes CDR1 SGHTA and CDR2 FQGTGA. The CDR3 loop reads CASSLNGGSSYNEQFF. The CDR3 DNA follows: TGTGCCAGCAGCTTAAATGGCGGTAGCTCCTACAATGAGCAGTTCTTC.

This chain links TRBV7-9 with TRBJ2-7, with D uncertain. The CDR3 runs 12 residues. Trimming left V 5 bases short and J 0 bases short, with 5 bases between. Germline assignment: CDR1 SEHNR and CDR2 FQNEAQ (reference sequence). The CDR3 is CASSLSSYEQYF. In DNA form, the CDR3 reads TGTGCCAGCAGCCTTAGCTCCTACGAGCAGTACTTC. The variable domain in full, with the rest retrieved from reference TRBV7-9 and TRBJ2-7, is DTGVSQNPRHKITKRGQNVTFRCDPISEHNRLYWYRQTLGQGPEFLTYFQNEAQLEKSRLLSDRFSAERPKGSFSTLEIQRTEQGDSAMYLCASSLSSYEQYFGPGTRLTVT.

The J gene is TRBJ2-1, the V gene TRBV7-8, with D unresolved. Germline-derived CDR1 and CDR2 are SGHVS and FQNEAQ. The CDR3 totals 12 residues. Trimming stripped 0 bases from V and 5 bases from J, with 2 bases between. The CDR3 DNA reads TGTGCCAGCAGCTTAGCCGACAATGAGCAGTTCTTC. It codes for CASSLADNEQFF.

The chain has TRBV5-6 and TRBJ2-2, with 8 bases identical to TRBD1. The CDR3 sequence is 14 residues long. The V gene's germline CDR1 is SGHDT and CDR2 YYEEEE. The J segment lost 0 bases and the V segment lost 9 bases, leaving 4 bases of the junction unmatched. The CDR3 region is CATQTGANTGELFF. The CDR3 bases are TGTGCCACCCAGACAGGGGCGAACACCGGGGAGCTGTTTTTT.

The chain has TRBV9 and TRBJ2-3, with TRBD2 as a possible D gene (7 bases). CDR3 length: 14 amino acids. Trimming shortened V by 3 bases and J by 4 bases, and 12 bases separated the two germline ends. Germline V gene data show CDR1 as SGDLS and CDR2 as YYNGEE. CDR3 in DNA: TGTGCCAGCAGCGCTTGGGGGGGCGCAGATACGCAGTATTTT. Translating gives CASSAWGGADTQYF.

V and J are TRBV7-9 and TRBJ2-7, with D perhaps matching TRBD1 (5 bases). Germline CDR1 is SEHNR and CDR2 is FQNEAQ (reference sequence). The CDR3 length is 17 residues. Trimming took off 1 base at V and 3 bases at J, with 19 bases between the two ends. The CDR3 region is CASSLVTHMDTYYEQYF. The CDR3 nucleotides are TGTGCCAGCAGCTTAGTTACCCACATGGACACCTACTACGAGCAGTACTTC.

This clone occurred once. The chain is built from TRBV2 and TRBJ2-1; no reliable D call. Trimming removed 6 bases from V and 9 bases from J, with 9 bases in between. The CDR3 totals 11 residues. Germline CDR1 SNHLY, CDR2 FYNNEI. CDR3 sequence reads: CASRSSGEQFF. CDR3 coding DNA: TGTGCCAGCAGGTCATCGGGTGAGCAGTTCTTC.

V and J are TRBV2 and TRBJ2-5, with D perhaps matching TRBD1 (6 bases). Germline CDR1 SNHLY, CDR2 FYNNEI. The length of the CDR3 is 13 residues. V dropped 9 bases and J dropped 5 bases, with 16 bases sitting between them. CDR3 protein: CARNTGNFETQYF. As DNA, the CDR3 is TGTGCCAGAAATACAGGGAACTTCGAGACCCAGTACTTC.

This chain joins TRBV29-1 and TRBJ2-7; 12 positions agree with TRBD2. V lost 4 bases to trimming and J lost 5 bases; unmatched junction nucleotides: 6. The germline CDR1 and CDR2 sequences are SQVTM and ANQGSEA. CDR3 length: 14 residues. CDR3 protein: CSVAGLAGFDEQYF. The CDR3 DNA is TGCAGCGTTGCAGGACTAGCGGGATTCGACGAGCAGTACTTC.

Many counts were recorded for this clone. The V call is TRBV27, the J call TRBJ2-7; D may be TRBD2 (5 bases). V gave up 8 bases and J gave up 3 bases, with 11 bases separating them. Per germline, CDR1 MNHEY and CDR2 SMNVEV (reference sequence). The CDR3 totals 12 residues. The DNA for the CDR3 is TGTGCCAGCCTCCCCGGAGGCTACGAGCAGTACTTC. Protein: CASLPGGYEQYF.

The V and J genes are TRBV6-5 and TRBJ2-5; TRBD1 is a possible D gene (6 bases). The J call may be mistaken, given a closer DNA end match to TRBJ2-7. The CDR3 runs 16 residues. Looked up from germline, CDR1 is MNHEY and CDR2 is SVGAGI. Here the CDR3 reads CASSYTSGTPSYEQYF. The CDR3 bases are TGTGCCAGCAGTTACACATCCGGGACACCCTCCTACGAGCAGTACTTC.